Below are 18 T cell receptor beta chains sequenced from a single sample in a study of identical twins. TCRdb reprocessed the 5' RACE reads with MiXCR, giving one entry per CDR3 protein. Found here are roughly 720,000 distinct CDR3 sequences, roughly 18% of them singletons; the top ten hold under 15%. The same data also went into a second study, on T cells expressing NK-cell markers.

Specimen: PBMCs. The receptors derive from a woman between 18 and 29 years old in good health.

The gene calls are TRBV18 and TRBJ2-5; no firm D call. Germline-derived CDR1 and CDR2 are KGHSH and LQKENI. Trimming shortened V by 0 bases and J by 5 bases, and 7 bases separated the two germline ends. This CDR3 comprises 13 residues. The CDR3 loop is CASSPPSFETQYF. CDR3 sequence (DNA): TGTGCCAGCTCACCACCCTCGTTCGAGACCCAGTACTTC.

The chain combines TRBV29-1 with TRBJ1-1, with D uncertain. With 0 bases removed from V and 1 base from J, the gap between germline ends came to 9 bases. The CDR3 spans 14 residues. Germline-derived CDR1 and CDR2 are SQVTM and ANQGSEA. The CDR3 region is CSVEDPLRNTEAFF. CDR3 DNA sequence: TGCAGCGTTGAAGATCCACTGCGGAACACTGAAGCTTTCTTT.

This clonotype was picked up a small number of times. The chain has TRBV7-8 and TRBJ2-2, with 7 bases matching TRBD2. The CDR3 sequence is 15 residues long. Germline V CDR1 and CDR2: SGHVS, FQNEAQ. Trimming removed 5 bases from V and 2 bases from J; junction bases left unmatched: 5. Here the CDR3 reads CASSRGLPNTGELFF. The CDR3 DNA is TGTGCCAGCAGCAGGGGACTACCTAACACCGGGGAGCTGTTTTTT. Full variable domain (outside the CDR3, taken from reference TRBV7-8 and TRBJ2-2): GAGVSQSPRYKVAKRGQDVALRCDPISGHVSLFWYQQALGQGPEFLTYFQNEAQLDKSGLPSDRFFAERPEGSVSTLKIQRTQQEDSAVYLCASSRGLPNTGELFFGEGSRLTVL.

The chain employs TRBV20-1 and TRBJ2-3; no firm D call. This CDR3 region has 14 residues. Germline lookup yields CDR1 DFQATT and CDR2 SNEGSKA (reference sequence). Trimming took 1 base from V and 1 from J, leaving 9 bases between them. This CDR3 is CSARGTQGTDTQYF. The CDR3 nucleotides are TGCAGTGCTAGAGGGACGCAGGGCACAGATACGCAGTATTTT.

The CDR3 DNA reads TGCAGTGCTTCCGGACTAGCGGGAGGAACCTACTACGAGCAGTACTTC. This translates into CSASGLAGGTYYEQYF. The chain combines TRBV20-1 with TRBJ2-7, with TRBD2 matching 14 bases. Unmatched junction bases numbered 9, after V lost 5 bases and J lost 3 bases. The CDR3 is 16 amino acids. Germline V gene data show CDR1 as DFQATT and CDR2 as SNEGSKA (reference sequence).

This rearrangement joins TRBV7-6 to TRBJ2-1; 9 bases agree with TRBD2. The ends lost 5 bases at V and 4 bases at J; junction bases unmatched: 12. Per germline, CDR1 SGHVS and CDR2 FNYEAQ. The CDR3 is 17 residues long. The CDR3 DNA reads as TGTGCCAGCAGCCCGCGGACTAGCGCCGACGAATACAATGAGCAGTTCTTC. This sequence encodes CASSPRTSADEYNEQFF.

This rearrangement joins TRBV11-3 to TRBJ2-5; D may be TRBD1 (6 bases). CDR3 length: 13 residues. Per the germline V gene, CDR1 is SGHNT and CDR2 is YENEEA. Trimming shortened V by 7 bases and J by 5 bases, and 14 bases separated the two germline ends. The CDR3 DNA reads TGTGCCAGCACTGGACAGTTAGGGGAGACCCAGTACTTC. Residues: CASTGQLGETQYF.

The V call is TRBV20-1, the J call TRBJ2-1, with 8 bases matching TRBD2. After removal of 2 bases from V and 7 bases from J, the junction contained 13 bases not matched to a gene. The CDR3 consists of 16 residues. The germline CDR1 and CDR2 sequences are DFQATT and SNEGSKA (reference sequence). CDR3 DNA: TGCAGTGCTAGACGGAGCGGGAGAATACCGGGTAATGAGCAGTTCTTC. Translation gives CSARRSGRIPGNEQFF.

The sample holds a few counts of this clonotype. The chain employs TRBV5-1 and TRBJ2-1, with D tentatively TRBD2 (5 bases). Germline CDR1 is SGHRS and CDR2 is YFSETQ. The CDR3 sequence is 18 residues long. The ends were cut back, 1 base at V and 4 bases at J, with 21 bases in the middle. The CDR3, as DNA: TGCGCCAGCAGCTTGTTACTAGAAACGGGTAGCGCGTACAATGAGCAGTTCTTC. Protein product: CASSLLLETGSAYNEQFF.

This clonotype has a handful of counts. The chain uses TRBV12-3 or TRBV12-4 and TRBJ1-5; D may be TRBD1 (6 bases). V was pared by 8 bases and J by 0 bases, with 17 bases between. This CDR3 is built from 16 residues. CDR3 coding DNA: TGTGCCAGCCTTATCTGGGGGCGGAATAGCAATCAGCCCCAGCATTTT. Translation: CASLIWGRNSNQPQHF.

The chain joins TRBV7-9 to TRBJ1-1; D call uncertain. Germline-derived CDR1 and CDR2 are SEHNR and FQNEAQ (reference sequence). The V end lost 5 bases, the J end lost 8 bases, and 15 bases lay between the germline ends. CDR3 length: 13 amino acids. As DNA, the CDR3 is TGTGCCAGCAGCCCCCCTGGGCCAACGGAAGCTTTCTTT. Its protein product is CASSPPGPTEAFF.

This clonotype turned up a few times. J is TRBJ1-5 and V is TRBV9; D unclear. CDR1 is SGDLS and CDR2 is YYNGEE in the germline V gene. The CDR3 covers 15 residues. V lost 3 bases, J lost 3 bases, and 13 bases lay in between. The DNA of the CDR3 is TGTGCCAGCAGCGCGGGAGGAGGGTTCAATCAGCCCCAGCATTTT. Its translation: CASSAGGGFNQPQHF. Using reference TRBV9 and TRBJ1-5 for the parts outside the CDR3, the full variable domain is DSGVTQTPKHLITATGQRVTLRCSPRSGDLSVYWYQQSLDQGLQFLIQYYNGEERAKGNILERFSAQQFPDLHSELNLSSLELGDSALYFCASSAGGGFNQPQHFGDGTRLSIL.

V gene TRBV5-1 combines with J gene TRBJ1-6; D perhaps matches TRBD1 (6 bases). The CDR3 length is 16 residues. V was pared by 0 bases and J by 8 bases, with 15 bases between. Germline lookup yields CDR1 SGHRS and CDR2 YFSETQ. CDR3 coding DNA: TGCGCCAGCAGCTTGGCAGGGTTAAACAGGGATTCACCCCTCCACTTT. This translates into CASSLAGLNRDSPLHF.

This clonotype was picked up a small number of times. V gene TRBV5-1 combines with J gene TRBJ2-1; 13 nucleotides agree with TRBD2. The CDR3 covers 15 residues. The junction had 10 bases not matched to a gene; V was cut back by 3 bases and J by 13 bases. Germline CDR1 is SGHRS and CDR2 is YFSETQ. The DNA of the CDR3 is TGCGCCAGCAGCTGGGGAACCGGGACTAGCGGGACTCAGTTCTTC. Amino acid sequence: CASSWGTGTSGTQFF.

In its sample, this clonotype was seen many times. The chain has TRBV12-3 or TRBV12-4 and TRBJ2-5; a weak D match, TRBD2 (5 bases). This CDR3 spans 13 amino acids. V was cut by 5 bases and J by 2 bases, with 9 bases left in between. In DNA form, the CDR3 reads TGTGCCAGCAGTCGGGGATCGCAAGAGACCCAGTACTTC. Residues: CASSRGSQETQYF.

The CDR3 spells CATSRDRDRWSGNYEQYF. The CDR3 nucleotides are TGTGCCACCAGCAGAGATCGGGACAGGTGGAGCGGGAACTACGAGCAGTACTTC. The chain recombines TRBV15 with TRBJ2-7; D perhaps matches TRBD1 (8 bases). The CDR3 contains 18 residues. Germline-derived CDR1 and CDR2 are LNHNV and YYDKDF (reference sequence). The ends were cut back, 0 bases at V and 3 bases at J, with 21 bases in the middle. The complete variable domain, with remaining parts taken from reference TRBV15 and TRBJ2-7, reads DAMVIQNPRYQVTQFGKPVTLSCSQTLNHNVMYWYQQKSSQAPKLLFHYYDKDFNNEADTPDNFQSRRPNTSFCFLDIRSPGLGDTAMYLCATSRDRDRWSGNYEQYFGPGTRLTVT.

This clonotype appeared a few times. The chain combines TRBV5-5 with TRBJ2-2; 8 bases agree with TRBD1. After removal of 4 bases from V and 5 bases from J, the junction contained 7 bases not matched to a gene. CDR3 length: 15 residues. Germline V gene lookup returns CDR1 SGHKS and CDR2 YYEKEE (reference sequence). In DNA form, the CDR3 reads TGTGCCAGCAGCCGGCAGGGGGCGAGTACCGGGGAGCTGTTTTTT. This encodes CASSRQGASTGELFF.

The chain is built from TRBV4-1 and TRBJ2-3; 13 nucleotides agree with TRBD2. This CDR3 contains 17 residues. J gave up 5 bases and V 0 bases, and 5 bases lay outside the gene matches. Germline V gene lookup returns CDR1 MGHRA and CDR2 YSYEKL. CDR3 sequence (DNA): TGCGCCAGCAGCCAAGAAAAGGGACTAGCGGGAATAGATACGCAGTATTTT. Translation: CASSQEKGLAGIDTQYF.